These 23 T cell receptor beta chains share one sample of origin, sequenced in a study of cytomegalovirus exposure and HLA in healthy donors. The PCR ran on 60 Vbeta and 13 Jbeta primers. TCRdb keeps only in-frame clones here, not all; method: immunoSEQ multiplex PCR. The repertoire has roughly 200,000 clones, roughly 13% of them found once; the top ten carry less than 8.5%. The specimen sequenced was PBMCs. These receptor sequences come from a man in his forties or fifties in good health and CMV-seropositive.

This rearrangement joins TRBV5-1 to TRBJ1-1, with 7 bases fitting TRBD1. V dropped 4 bases and J dropped 3; count of bases not matched to a gene: 9. CDR3 length: 15 residues. The germline gives CDR1 SGHRS, CDR2 YFSETQ. CDR3 DNA sequence: TGCGCCAGCAGCACCCCGAGAGGGGGCGACACTGAAGCTTTCTTT. Residues: CASSTPRGGDTEAFF. The variable domain in full, completed from reference TRBV5-1 and TRBJ1-1, reads KAGVTQTPRYLIKTRGQQVTLSCSPISGHRSVSWYQQTPGQGLQFLFEYFSETQRNKGNFPGRFSGRQFSNSRSEMNVSTLELGDSALYLCASSTPRGGDTEAFFGQGTRLTVV.

This rearrangement joins TRBV5-1 to TRBJ2-2, with D maybe TRBD2 (5 bases). V was trimmed by 2 bases and J by 7 bases, leaving 6 bases between them. This CDR3 comprises 12 residues. Germline loops: CDR1 SGHRS, CDR2 YFSETQ. DNA of the CDR3: TGCGCCAGCAGCTTTGAGGGCGGGGAGCTGTTTTTT. It specifies CASSFEGGELFF.

This rearrangement joins TRBV2 to TRBJ1-5, with a weak D call TRBD1 (6 bases). Trimming stripped 0 bases from V and 5 bases from J, with 17 bases between. Germline lookup yields CDR1 SNHLY and CDR2 FYNNEI. This CDR3 contains 17 residues. CDR3 sequence (DNA): TGTGCCAGCAGTGAAGCCGCAGGGGCACAGGGAGATCAGCCCCAGCATTTT. Its protein product is CASSEAAGAQGDQPQHF. The complete variable domain, with remaining parts taken from reference TRBV2 and TRBJ1-5, reads EPEVTQTPSHQVTQMGQEVILRCVPISNHLYFYWYRQILGQKVEFLVSFYNNEISEKSEIFDDQFSVERPDGSNFTLKIRSTKLEDSAMYFCASSEAAGAQGDQPQHFGDGTRLSIL.

This clone has just a few counts. The chain carries TRBV6-5 and TRBJ2-3, with 11 bases matching TRBD2. This CDR3 has 13 amino acids. V shed 6 bases, J shed 4 bases, and the junction held 0 bases outside the gene matches. The V gene's germline CDR1 is MNHEY and CDR2 SVGAGI. CDR3 coding DNA: TGTGCCAGCAGACTAGCGGGGGCAGATACGCAGTATTTT. This translates into CASRLAGADTQYF.

This clone was recorded a few times. V and J are TRBV5-1 and TRBJ1-4; D perhaps matches TRBD1 (5 bases). This CDR3 spans 16 amino acids. The V gene's germline CDR1 is SGHRS and CDR2 YFSETQ. Trimming cost V 1 base and J 3 bases, with 13 bases left between them. The CDR3 DNA is TGCGCCAGCAGCTTGCCGGATGGAGGGGCTAATGAAAAACTGTTTTTT. It encodes CASSLPDGGANEKLFF.

This clone was seen more than once but under ten times. This chain connects TRBV5-3 to TRBJ2-1; D perhaps matches TRBD2 (5 bases). TRBV5-3 is identified as an open reading frame with a role that is uncertain. This CDR3 has 15 amino acids. V lost 5 bases and J lost 1, with 13 bases in between. This CDR3 is CARSSDWGSYNEQFF. As DNA, the CDR3 is TGTGCCAGAAGTTCGGACTGGGGATCCTACAATGAGCAGTTCTTC.

This chain links TRBV28 with TRBJ1-1, with D uncertain. CDR1 and CDR2 (germline): MDHEN, SYDVKM. Deletions cut 6 bases from V and 3 bases from J, with 20 bases between. This CDR3 region has 16 residues. The CDR3 DNA follows: TGTGCCAGCAGCTTCGGGAAAGCCCTGGGGTACACTGAAGCTTTCTTT. Protein sequence: CASSFGKALGYTEAFF.

In its sample, this clone was seen a few times. The junction shows a germline mismatch at one end, possibly a read error. The chain combines TRBV7-7 with TRBJ2-5; D may be TRBD2 (5 bases). Germline V gene data show CDR1 as SSHAT and CDR2 as FNYEAQ (reference sequence). The CDR3 length is 13 residues. The CDR3 DNA reads TGTGCTAGCAGCTTCGGGATACAAGAGACCCAGTACTTC. Its translation is CASSFGIQETQYF.

The gene calls are TRBV30 and TRBJ1-3, with TRBD1 matching 9 bases. J lost 5 bases, V lost 2 bases, and 7 bases had no gene match. This CDR3 has 15 residues. Looked up from germline, CDR1 is GTSNPN and CDR2 is SVGIG (reference sequence). The CDR3 region has the DNA TGTGCCTGGAGTCCCCGGACAGGGGTCAGAAACACCATATATTTT. It encodes CAWSPRTGVRNTIYF.

V is TRBV4-3 and J is TRBJ2-4; 7 bases map to TRBD1. J was trimmed by 1 base and V by 1 base; bases with no gene match: 1. Germline lookup yields CDR1 LGHNA and CDR2 YSLEER. The CDR3 contains 15 residues. The CDR3 sequence: CASSQGRGAKNIQYF. CDR3 DNA sequence: TGCGCCAGCAGCCAAGGCAGGGGGGCCAAAAACATTCAGTACTTC.

The chain has TRBV7-9 and TRBJ2-7; D is unclear. Germline V lookup: CDR1 SEHNR, CDR2 FQNEAQ (reference sequence). The CDR3 extends over 13 amino acids. Trimming left V 5 bases short and J 6 bases short, with 14 bases between. The CDR3: CASSANSVGEQYV. As DNA, the CDR3 is TGTGCCAGCAGCGCGAACAGTGTGGGCGAGCAGTACGTC.

The rearrangement joins TRBV29-1 to TRBJ2-1, with 14 bases aligning to TRBD2. The V gene end was trimmed by 8 bases and the J gene end by 14 bases; junction bases not matched to a gene: 11. Germline assignment: CDR1 SQVTM and CDR2 ANQGSEA. The CDR3 sequence is 13 residues long. CDR3 sequence: CSTRTSGGRREFF. CDR3 sequence (DNA): TGCAGCACCCGGACTAGCGGGGGGAGAAGGGAGTTCTTC.

The chain combines TRBV21-1 with TRBJ1-6; the DNA was not compared with TRBD1, the D call given in the table. TRBV21-1 is assigned pseudogene status. CDR3 length: 16 residues. CDR3 nucleotide sequence: TGTGCCAGCAGCGACCGGACAGGGGCACGGGAATCACCCCTCCACTTT. Residues: CASSDRTGARESPLHF.

In this sample, this clone turned up a few times. The chain joins TRBV5-4 to TRBJ1-1; D might be TRBD1 (6 bases). The V end was cut by 1 base, the J end by 1 base, with 8 bases between. Germline assignment: CDR1 SGHNT and CDR2 YYREEE (reference sequence). The CDR3 covers 14 residues. CDR3 bases: TGTGCCAGCAGCTTGATCAGGGGGAACACTGAAGCTTTCTTT. Translated, it gives CASSLIRGNTEAFF.

This chain uses TRBV7-2 with TRBJ1-1; 10 bases align to TRBD1. The CDR3 contains 18 residues. V was clipped by 4 bases and J by 5 bases; unmatched bases: 16. Per the germline V gene, CDR1 is SGHTA and CDR2 is FQGNSA. The CDR3 DNA follows: TGTGCCAGCAGCTGGACCTTGGGACAGGGGTTCGTTGGGACTGAAGCTTTCTTT. Protein: CASSWTLGQGFVGTEAFF.

This clone was counted only a few times. The V and J genes are TRBV9 and TRBJ2-2; the match to TRBD2 covers 9 bases. CDR3 length: 17 amino acids. V gave up 0 bases and J gave up 0 bases; unmatched junction bases: 3. In germline, CDR1 is SGDLS, CDR2 YYNGEE. The CDR3 is CASSVGLAGSNTGELFF. The CDR3 region has the DNA TGTGCCAGCAGCGTAGGTCTAGCGGGGTCGAACACCGGGGAGCTGTTTTTT.

The chain joins TRBV5-4 to TRBJ2-7; 10 bases fit TRBD1. The germline V gene has CDR1 SGHNT and CDR2 YYREEE (reference sequence). The CDR3 has 13 residues. Trimming at V came to 6 bases and at J to 7 bases, leaving 7 bases not matched to a gene. Here the CDR3 DNA reads TGTGCCAGCACCGTGGACAGGGGGGATGAGCAGTACGTC. This gives the protein CASTVDRGDEQYV.

This sequence joins TRBV5-3 and TRBJ2-1; a weak D match, TRBD1 (6 bases). TRBV5-3 belongs to the ORF category, with a function that is uncertain. V was clipped by 3 bases and J by 5 bases, with 12 bases between them. The CDR3 totals 14 residues. In DNA, the CDR3 is TGTGCCAGAAGCTACGGTGACAGGAACAATGAGCAGTTCTTC. It is translated as CARSYGDRNNEQFF.

This clone has just a few counts. The chain has TRBV7-9 and TRBJ1-5; 7 positions match TRBD1. V was clipped by 4 bases and J by 6 bases; unmatched bases: 6. This CDR3 has 14 residues. The germline CDR1 and CDR2 sequences are SEHNR and FQNEAQ (reference sequence). CDR3 nucleotides: TGTGCCAGCAGCTCTGACAGGGAAATTCAGCCCCAGCATTTT. The encoded protein is CASSSDREIQPQHF. Full variable domain (remainder filled in from reference TRBV7-9 and TRBJ1-5): DTGVSQNPRHKITKRGQNVTFRCDPISEHNRLYWYRQTLGQGPEFLTYFQNEAQLEKSRLLSDRFSAERPKGSFSTLEIQRTEQGDSAMYLCASSSDREIQPQHFGDGTRLSIL.

The rearrangement uses TRBV7-2 and TRBJ1-1; weak D call: TRBD1 (5 bases). From germline, CDR1 is SGHTA and CDR2 FQGNSA. CDR3 length equals 12 residues. The germline V and J ends were trimmed by 5 bases and 8 bases, with 12 bases remaining between them. CDR3 nucleotides: TGTGCCAGCAGCCCAGGGTTCGCCGAAGCTTTCTTT. Translated: CASSPGFAEAFF.

The sample holds a few counts of this clone. V gene TRBV30 combines with J gene TRBJ2-5; 7 bases map to TRBD1. The junction had 7 bases not matched to a gene; V was cut back by 6 bases and J by 0 bases. The CDR3 spans 14 residues. The germline CDR1 and CDR2 sequences are GTSNPN and SVGIG (reference sequence). DNA for the CDR3: TGTGCCTGTATCTCCGGGACAGACCAAGAGACCCAGTACTTC. It is translated as CACISGTDQETQYF.

This clone was observed a few times. This chain uses TRBV2 with TRBJ2-5; 7 bases line up with TRBD2. The germline V gene has CDR1 SNHLY and CDR2 FYNNEI. The J segment lost 1 base and the V segment lost 4 bases, leaving 6 bases of the junction unmatched. The CDR3 runs to 15 residues. The CDR3 DNA is TGTGCCAGCAGTGGCCGGGGACTATTCCAAGAGACCCAGTACTTC. Protein product: CASSGRGLFQETQYF.

This clone occurred a few times. V gene TRBV5-5 combines with J gene TRBJ1-2; 9 bases match TRBD1. The CDR3 has 16 amino acids. With V trimmed by 4 bases and J by 4 bases, 11 bases remained unmatched. Germline CDR1 reads SGHKS; CDR2 reads YYEKEE (reference sequence). CDR3 DNA sequence: TGTGCCAGCAGCCATTCCGGGACAGGGCTGCGCTATGGCTACACCTTC. It is translated as CASSHSGTGLRYGYTF.